The 18 T cell receptor beta chains presented below share a single source sample, sequenced in a study of OX40 agonist ivuxolimab in advanced cancers. TCRdb's table, derived via immunoSEQ multiplex PCR, lists solely in-frame clones and lacks some. Among 33,000 or so clones listed, approximately 80% were seen once. The sample in question was CD4+ or CD8+ T cells sorted from blood, obtained in a trial of the OX40 agonist ivuxolimab. These receptors were taken from an adult with an advanced solid tumor such as melanoma, head and neck, liver or kidney cancer.

This clone appeared a few times. The chain joins TRBV4-1 to TRBJ1-2, with a possible D match to TRBD1 (5 bases). Per the germline V gene, CDR1 is MGHRA and CDR2 is YSYEKL. Trimming pared 4 bases from V and 3 bases from J, leaving 12 bases between. The CDR3 totals 14 residues. The CDR3, as DNA: TGCGCCAGCAGCCCGGGGCTGATGGACTATGGCTACACCTTC. Translated: CASSPGLMDYGYTF.

The chain carries TRBV6-1 and TRBJ2-2; D perhaps matches TRBD2 (6 bases). The germline V gene encodes CDR1 MNHNS and CDR2 SASEGT. The CDR3 has 15 amino acids. With 3 bases removed from V and 6 bases from J, the gap between germline ends came to 14 bases. The CDR3 bases are TGTGCCAGCAGTGACGGGACTGCCCGTTCCGGGGAGCTGTTTTTT. As protein: CASSDGTARSGELFF.

CDR3 DNA: TGTGCCAGCAGTGAAGAGGCTGAAGCTTTCTTT. Amino acids: CASSEEAEAFF. The chain uses TRBV25-1 and TRBJ1-1; D not certain. Trimming removed 2 bases at V and 6 bases at J, with 4 bases between. The CDR3 is 11 amino acids. Germline values: CDR1 MGHDK, CDR2 SYGVNS.

This chain joins TRBV30 and TRBJ1-5, with D unresolved. Germline values: CDR1 GTSNPN, CDR2 SVGIG (reference sequence). The CDR3 has 15 residues. Trimming took 2 bases from V and 7 from J, leaving 18 bases between them. CDR3 coding DNA: TGTGCCTGGAGTCCTCCCGGGGTGCCTCGGCAGCCCCAGCATTTT. Amino acid sequence: CAWSPPGVPRQPQHF.

The chain combines TRBV2 with TRBJ1-1; D is undetermined. The ends were cut back, 6 bases at V and 5 bases at J, with 10 bases in the middle. The CDR3 is 12 amino acids. Germline CDR1 is SNHLY and CDR2 is FYNNEI. CDR3 protein: CASSPSETEAFF. DNA for the CDR3: TGTGCCAGCAGCCCCAGTGAGACTGAAGCTTTCTTT. The full variable domain, its missing parts supplied by reference TRBV2 and TRBJ1-1, is EPEVTQTPSHQVTQMGQEVILRCVPISNHLYFYWYRQILGQKVEFLVSFYNNEISEKSEIFDDQFSVERPDGSNFTLKIRSTKLEDSAMYFCASSPSETEAFFGQGTRLTVV.

The chain uses TRBV6-5 and TRBJ2-2; no clear D gene. Germline-derived CDR1 and CDR2 are MNHEY and SVGAGI. V lost 4 bases and J 4 bases, leaving 16 bases between the germline ends. The CDR3 spans 16 residues. CDR3 protein: CASSSPYRTGTGELFF. The CDR3 DNA sequence: TGTGCCAGCAGTTCGCCCTACCGGACGGGCACCGGGGAGCTGTTTTTT.

The V call is TRBV30, the J call TRBJ1-6; maybe TRBD1 (6 bases). The CDR3 is made up of 14 amino acids. Germline CDR1 reads GTSNPN; CDR2 reads SVGIG (reference sequence). Deletions cut 7 bases from V and 7 bases from J, with 17 bases between. The CDR3 reads CALLAGTQNSPLHF. The CDR3 region has the DNA TGTGCCTTATTAGCCGGGACACAGAATTCACCCCTCCACTTT. The complete variable domain, with remaining parts taken from reference TRBV30 and TRBJ1-6, reads SQTIHQWPATLVQPVGSPLSLECTVEGTSNPNLYWYRQAAGRGLQLLFYSVGIGQISSEVPQNLSASRPQDRQFILSSKKLLLSDSGFYLCALLAGTQNSPLHFGNGTRLTVT.

Only one count was recorded for this clone. V is TRBV5-1 and J is TRBJ1-6; no definite D call. Trimming removed 2 bases at V and 8 bases at J, with 8 bases between. The V gene's germline CDR1 is SGHRS and CDR2 YFSETQ. The CDR3 loop spans 13 amino acids. CDR3 sequence reads: CASSFQQDSPLHF. In nucleotides, the CDR3 is TGCGCCAGCAGCTTTCAGCAGGATTCACCCCTCCACTTT.

A single count supports this clone. The rearrangement uses TRBV29-1 and TRBJ2-3, with no clear D. V dropped 3 bases and J dropped 6 bases, with 16 bases sitting between them. This CDR3 has 14 amino acids. Per the germline V gene, CDR1 is SQVTM and CDR2 is ANQGSEA. CDR3 bases: TGCAGCGTTGAGTCCCTGGGAAGTGGCGATACGCAGTATTTT. Protein sequence: CSVESLGSGDTQYF.

This rearrangement joins TRBV11-2 to TRBJ1-1, with unresolved D. Between the trimmed V and J ends, which lost 1 base and 8 bases, there was a span of 5 bases. This CDR3 comprises 11 residues. Germline V gene sequence: CDR1 SGHAT, CDR2 FQNNGV. DNA of the CDR3: TGTGCCAGCAGCTTAGTCCTAGAAGCTTTCTTT. Translating it yields CASSLVLEAFF.

This clone has a single count. The chain joins TRBV5-8 to TRBJ1-5, with D maybe TRBD1 (6 bases). Looked up from germline, CDR1 is SGHTS and CDR2 is YDEGEE. The CDR3 runs to 15 residues. V lost 5 bases, J lost 0 bases, and 12 bases lay in between. The CDR3 DNA reads as TGTGCCAGCAGTCACGGGACAAATAGCAATCAGCCCCAGCATTTT. This translates into CASSHGTNSNQPQHF.

The V call is TRBV27, the J call TRBJ1-2; no clear D gene. CDR3 length: 13 amino acids. The V end lost 2 bases, the J end lost 3 bases, and 7 bases lay between the germline ends. Germline V lookup: CDR1 MNHEY, CDR2 SMNVEV (reference sequence). The CDR3 sequence: CASSLTKDYGYTF. In DNA form, the CDR3 reads TGTGCCAGCAGTTTAACAAAAGACTATGGCTACACCTTC.

This rearrangement joins TRBV7-3 to TRBJ2-7, with D possibly being TRBD1 (5 bases). The CDR3 length is 15 residues. Germline V gene data show CDR1 as SGHTA and CDR2 as FQGTGA. The germline V and J ends were trimmed by 5 bases and 2 bases, with 16 bases remaining between them. The CDR3 DNA follows: TGTGCCAGCAGCCCCCATCAGACAGCAACCTACGAGCAGTACTTC. Translation: CASSPHQTATYEQYF.

V gene TRBV6-1 combines with J gene TRBJ2-5, with TRBD1 identical over 8 bases. Looked up from germline, CDR1 is MNHNS and CDR2 is SASEGT. This CDR3 is built from 13 residues. With V trimmed by 4 bases and J by 4 bases, 2 bases remained unmatched. The CDR3: CASSVDRGETQYF. CDR3 DNA: TGTGCCAGCAGTGTTGACAGGGGAGAGACCCAGTACTTC.

This sequence joins TRBV10-3 and TRBJ2-6; D ambiguous. CDR1 is ENHRY and CDR2 is SYGVKD in the germline V gene. The CDR3 spans 15 residues. The germline V and J ends were trimmed by 2 bases and 2 bases, with 7 bases remaining between them. CDR3 amino acids: CAISEEAPGANVLTF. The CDR3 DNA is TGTGCCATCAGTGAGGAGGCACCTGGGGCCAACGTCCTGACTTTC.

In this sample, this clone turned up once. V gene TRBV30 combines with J gene TRBJ2-7; 12 nucleotides match TRBD2. This CDR3 has 13 residues. Trimming removed 1 base from V and 7 bases from J; junction bases left unmatched: 2. The germline gives CDR1 GTSNPN, CDR2 SVGIG (reference sequence). CDR3 sequence reads: CAWSASGRGEQYF. The CDR3 DNA sequence: TGTGCCTGGAGTGCTAGCGGGAGGGGAGAGCAGTACTTC.

There are a few counts of this clone. The chain carries TRBV5-1 and TRBJ1-4, with a possible D match to TRBD1 (5 bases). CDR1 is SGHRS and CDR2 is YFSETQ in the germline V gene. Trimming shortened V by 4 bases and J by 8 bases, and 18 bases separated the two germline ends. The CDR3 covers 15 residues. The DNA for the CDR3 is TGCGCCAGCAGCCCCACAGGACGCCCTATCGAAAAACTGTTTTTT. It specifies CASSPTGRPIEKLFF.

The J gene is TRBJ2-7, the V gene TRBV10-2, with D uncertain. Germline V gives CDR1 WSHSY, CDR2 SAAADI. The CDR3 length is 11 residues. V was shortened by 8 bases and J by 5 bases, with 10 bases between the two germline ends. This chain's CDR3 is CASSNGHEQYF. CDR3 coding DNA: TGCGCCAGCTCTAATGGCCACGAGCAGTACTTC.